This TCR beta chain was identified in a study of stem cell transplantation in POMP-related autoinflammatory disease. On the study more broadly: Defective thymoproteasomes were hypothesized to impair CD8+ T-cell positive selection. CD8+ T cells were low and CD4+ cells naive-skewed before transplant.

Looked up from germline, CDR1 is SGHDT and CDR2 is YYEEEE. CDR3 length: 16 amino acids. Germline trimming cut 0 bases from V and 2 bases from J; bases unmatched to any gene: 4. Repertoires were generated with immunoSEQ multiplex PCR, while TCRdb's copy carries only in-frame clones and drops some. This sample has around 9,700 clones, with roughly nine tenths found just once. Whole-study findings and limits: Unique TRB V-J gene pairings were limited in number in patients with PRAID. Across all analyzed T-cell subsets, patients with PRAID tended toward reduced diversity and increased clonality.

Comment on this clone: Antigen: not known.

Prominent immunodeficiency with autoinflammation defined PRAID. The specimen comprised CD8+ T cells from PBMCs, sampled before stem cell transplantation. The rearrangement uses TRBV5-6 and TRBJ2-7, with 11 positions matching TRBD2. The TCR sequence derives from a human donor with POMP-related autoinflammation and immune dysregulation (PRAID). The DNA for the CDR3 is TGTGCCAGCAGCTTGGCGGGACTAGCGGAGGCCTACGAGCAGTACTTC. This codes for CASSLAGLAEAYEQYF.